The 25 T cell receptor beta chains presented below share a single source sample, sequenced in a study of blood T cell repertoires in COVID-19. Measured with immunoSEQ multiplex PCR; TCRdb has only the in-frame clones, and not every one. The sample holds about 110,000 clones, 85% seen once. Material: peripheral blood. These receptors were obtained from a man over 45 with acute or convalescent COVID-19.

The CDR3 DNA is TGTGCCAGCTCACCCGACAGGGGTAATCAGCCCCAGCATTTT. It yields the protein CASSPDRGNQPQHF. The J gene is TRBJ1-5, the V gene TRBV18, with 8 nucleotides matching TRBD1. V shed 3 bases, J shed 4 bases, and the junction held 2 bases outside the gene matches. The CDR3 consists of 14 residues. CDR1 is KGHSH and CDR2 is LQKENI in the germline V gene.

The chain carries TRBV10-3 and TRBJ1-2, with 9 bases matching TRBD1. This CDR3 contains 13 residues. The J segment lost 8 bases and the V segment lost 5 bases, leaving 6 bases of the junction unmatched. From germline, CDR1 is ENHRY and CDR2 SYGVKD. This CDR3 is CAISTQGAGGYTF. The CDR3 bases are TGTGCCATCAGTACACAGGGGGCAGGGGGCTACACCTTC.

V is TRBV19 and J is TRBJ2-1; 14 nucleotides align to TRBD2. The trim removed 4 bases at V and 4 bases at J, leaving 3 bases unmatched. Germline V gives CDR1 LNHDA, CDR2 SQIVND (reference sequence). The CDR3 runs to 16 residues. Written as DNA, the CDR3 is TGTGCCAGTAGTACTAGGACTAGCGGGGGGTACAATGAGCAGTTCTTC. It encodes CASSTRTSGGYNEQFF. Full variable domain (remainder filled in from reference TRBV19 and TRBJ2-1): DGGITQSPKYLFRKEGQNVTLSCEQNLNHDAMYWYRQDPGQGLRLIYYSQIVNDFQKGDIAEGYSVSREKKESFPLTVTSAQKNPTAFYLCASSTRTSGGYNEQFFGPGTRLTVL.

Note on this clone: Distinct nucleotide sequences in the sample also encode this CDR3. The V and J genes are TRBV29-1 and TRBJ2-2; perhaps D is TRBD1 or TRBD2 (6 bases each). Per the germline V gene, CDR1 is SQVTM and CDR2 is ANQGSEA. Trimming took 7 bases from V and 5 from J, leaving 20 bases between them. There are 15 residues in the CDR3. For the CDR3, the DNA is TGCAGCGCAGGGGTTCCGCGGGGCGGAACCGGGGAGCTGTTTTTT. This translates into CSAGVPRGGTGELFF.

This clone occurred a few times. In DNA form, the CDR3 reads TGTGCCAGTAGTATAGGGTTGAGACAGTTGAACACTGAAGCTTTCTTT. Translated, it gives CASSIGLRQLNTEAFF. The chain joins TRBV19 to TRBJ1-1, with D maybe TRBD1 (5 bases). The CDR3 loop spans 16 amino acids. Between the trimmed V and J ends, which lost 1 base and 0 bases, there was a span of 12 bases. Germline-derived CDR1 and CDR2 are LNHDA and SQIVND (reference sequence).

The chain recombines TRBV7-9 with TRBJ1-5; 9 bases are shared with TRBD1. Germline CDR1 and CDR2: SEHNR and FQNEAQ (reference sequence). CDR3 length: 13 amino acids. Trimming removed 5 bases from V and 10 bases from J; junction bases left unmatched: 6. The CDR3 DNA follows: TGTGCCAGCAGCCGGGACAGGGCTTTACCCCAGCATTTT. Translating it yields CASSRDRALPQHF.

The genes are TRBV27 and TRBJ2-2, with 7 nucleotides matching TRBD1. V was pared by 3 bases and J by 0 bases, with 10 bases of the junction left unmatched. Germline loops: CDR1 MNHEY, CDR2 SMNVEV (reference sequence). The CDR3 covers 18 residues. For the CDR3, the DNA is TGTGCCAGCAGTTTGGGGCCCACAGGGGCCTCGAACACCGGGGAGCTGTTTTTT. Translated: CASSLGPTGASNTGELFF.

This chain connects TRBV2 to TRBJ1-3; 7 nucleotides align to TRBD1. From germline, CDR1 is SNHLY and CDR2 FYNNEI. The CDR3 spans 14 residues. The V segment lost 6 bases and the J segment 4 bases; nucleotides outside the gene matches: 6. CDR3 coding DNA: TGTGCCAGCAGCCCTCAGGGGGTAGGAAACACCATATATTTT. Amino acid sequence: CASSPQGVGNTIYF. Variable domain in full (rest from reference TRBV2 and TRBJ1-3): EPEVTQTPSHQVTQMGQEVILRCVPISNHLYFYWYRQILGQKVEFLVSFYNNEISEKSEIFDDQFSVERPDGSNFTLKIRSTKLEDSAMYFCASSPQGVGNTIYFGEGSWLTVV.

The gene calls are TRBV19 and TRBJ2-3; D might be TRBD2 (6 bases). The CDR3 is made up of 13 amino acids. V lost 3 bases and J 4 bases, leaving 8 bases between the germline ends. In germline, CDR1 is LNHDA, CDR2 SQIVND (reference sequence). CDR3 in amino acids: CASSIGGADTQYF. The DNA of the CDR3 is TGTGCCAGTAGTATTGGAGGGGCAGATACGCAGTATTTT.

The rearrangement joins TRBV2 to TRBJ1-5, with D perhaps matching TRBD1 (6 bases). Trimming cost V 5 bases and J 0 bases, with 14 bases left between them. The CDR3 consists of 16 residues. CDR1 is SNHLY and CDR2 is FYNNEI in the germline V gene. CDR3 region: CASSPYRVNSNQPQHF. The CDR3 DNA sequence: TGTGCCAGCAGTCCTTACAGGGTGAATAGCAATCAGCCCCAGCATTTT.

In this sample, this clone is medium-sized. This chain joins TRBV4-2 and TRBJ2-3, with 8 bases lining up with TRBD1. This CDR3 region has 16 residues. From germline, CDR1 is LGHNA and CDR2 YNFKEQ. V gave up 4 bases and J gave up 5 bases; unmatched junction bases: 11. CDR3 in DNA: TGTGCCAGCAGCCTCACTCCAGGGGGCGGACGAGATACGCAGTATTTT. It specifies CASSLTPGGGRDTQYF.

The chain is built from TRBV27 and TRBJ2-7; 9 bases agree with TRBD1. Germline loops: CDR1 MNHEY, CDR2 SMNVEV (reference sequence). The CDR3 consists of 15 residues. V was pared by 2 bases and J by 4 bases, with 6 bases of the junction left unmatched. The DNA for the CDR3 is TGTGCCAGCAGTTTAAAAACAGGGGGCGGGTACGAGCAGTACTTC. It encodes CASSLKTGGGYEQYF.

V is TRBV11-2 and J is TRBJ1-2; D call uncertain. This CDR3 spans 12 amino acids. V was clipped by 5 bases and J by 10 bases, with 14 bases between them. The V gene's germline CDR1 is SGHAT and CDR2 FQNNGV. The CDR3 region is CASSPRAFYYTF. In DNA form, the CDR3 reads TGTGCCAGCAGCCCGAGGGCGTTTTACTACACCTTC.

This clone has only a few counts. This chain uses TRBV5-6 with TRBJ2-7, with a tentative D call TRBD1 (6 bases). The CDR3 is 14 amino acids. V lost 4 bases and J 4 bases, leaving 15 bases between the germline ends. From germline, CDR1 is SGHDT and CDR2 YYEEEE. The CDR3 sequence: CASSTRQVDYEQYF. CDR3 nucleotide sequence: TGTGCCAGCAGCACGAGACAGGTGGATTACGAGCAGTACTTC.

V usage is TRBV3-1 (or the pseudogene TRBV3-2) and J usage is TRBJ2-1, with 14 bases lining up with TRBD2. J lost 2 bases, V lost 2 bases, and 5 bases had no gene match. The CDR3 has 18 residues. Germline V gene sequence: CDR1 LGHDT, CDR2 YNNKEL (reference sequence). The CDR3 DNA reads TGTGCCAGCAGCCAATTCGGACTAGCGGGAGGACCCTACAATGAGCAGTTCTTC. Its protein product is CASSQFGLAGGPYNEQFF.

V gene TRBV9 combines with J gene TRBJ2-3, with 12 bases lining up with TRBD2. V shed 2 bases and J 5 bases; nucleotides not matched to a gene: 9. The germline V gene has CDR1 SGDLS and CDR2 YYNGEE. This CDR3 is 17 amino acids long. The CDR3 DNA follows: TGTGCCAGCAGCGTTACCCAACTAGCGGGGGGATTAGATACGCAGTATTTT. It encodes CASSVTQLAGGLDTQYF.

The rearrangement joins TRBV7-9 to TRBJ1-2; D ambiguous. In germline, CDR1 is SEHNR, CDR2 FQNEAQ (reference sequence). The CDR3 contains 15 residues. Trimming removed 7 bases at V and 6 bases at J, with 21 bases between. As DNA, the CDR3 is TGTGCCAGCACCCCGTTTTTCAGTAATCCTGATGGCTACACCTTC. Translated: CASTPFFSNPDGYTF.

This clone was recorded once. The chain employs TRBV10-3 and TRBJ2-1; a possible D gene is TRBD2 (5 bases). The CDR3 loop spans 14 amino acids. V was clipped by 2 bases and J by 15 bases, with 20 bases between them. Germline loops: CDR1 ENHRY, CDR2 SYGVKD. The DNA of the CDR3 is TGTGCCATCAGTGAGGTAGGAGGCCCTCCCCGACCGTTCTTC. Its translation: CAISEVGGPPRPFF.

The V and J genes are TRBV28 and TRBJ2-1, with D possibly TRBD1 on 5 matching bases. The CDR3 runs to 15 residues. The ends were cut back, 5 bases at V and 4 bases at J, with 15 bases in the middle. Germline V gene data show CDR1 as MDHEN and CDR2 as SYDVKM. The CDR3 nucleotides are TGTGCCAGCAGTGAAATCCCGACAGATTACAATGAGCAGTTCTTC. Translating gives CASSEIPTDYNEQFF.

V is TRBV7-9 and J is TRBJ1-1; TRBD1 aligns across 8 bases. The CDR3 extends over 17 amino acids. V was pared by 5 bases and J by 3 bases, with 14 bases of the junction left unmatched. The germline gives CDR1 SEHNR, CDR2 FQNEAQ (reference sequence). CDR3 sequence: CASSPDWQGAYDTEAFF. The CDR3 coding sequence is TGTGCCAGCAGCCCCGACTGGCAGGGGGCATATGACACTGAAGCTTTCTTT.

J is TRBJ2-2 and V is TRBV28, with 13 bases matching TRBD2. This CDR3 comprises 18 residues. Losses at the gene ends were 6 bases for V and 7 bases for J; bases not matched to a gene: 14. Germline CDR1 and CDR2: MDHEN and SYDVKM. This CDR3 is CASRPPAGTSGIDGELFF. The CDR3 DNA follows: TGTGCCAGCAGGCCCCCGGCCGGGACTAGCGGGATTGACGGGGAGCTGTTTTTT.

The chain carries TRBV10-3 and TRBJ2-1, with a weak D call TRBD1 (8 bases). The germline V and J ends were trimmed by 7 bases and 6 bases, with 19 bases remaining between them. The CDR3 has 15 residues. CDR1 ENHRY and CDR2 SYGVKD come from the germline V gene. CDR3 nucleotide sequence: TGTGCCATCACCCCGACAGGGGACTATTCCAATGAGCAGTTCTTC. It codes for CAITPTGDYSNEQFF.

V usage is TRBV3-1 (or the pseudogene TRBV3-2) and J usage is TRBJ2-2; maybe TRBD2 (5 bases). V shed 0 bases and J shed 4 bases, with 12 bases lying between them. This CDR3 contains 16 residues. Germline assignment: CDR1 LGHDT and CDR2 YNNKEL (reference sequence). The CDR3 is CASSQDVGVGTGELFF. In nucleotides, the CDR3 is TGTGCCAGCAGCCAAGATGTCGGGGTCGGCACCGGGGAGCTGTTTTTT.

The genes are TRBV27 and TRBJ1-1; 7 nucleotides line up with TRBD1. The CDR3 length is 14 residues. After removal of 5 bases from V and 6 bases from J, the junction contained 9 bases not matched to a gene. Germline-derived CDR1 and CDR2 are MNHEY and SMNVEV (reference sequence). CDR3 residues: CASSIRQGSPEAFF. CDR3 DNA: TGTGCCAGCAGTATACGACAGGGAAGCCCTGAAGCTTTCTTT.

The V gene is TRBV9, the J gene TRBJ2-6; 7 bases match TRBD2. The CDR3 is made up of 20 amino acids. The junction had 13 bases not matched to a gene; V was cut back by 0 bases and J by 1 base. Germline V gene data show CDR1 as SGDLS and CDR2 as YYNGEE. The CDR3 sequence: CASSVAKTREVPSGANVLTF. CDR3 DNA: TGTGCCAGCAGCGTAGCTAAGACCCGGGAGGTTCCTTCTGGGGCCAACGTCCTGACTTTC.